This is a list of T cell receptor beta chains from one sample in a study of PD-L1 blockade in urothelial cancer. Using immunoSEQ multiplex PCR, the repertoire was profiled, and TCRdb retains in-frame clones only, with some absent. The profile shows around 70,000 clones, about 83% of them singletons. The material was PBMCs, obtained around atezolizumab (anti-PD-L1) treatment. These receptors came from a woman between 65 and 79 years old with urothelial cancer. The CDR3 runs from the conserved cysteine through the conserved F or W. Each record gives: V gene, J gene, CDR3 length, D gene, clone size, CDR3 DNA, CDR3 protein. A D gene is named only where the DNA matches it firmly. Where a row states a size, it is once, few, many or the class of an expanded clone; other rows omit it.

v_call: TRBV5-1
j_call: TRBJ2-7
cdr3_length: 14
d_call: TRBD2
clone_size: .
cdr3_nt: TGCGCCAGCAGCTTGGGGACTAGAGGATCCGAGCAGTACTTC
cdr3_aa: CASSLGTRGSEQYF

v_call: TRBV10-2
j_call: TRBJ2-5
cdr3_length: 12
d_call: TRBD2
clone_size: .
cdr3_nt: TGCGCCAGTCGGGAGGGAGAAGAGACCCAGTACTTC
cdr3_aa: CASREGEETQYF

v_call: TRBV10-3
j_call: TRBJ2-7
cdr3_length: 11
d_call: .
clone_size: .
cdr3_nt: TGTGCCATCGGGGAGGCAGTCGAGCAGTACTTC
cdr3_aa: CAIGEAVEQYF

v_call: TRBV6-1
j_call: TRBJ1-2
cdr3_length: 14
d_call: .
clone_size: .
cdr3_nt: TGTGCCAGCAGCCTCGTGGGGGGGTCCTATGGCTACACCTTC
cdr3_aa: CASSLVGGSYGYTF

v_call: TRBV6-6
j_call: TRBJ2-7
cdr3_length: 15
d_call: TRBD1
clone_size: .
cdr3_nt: TGTGCCAGCAGTTACTCACAGGGGAGAAACTACGAGCAGTACTTC
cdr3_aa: CASSYSQGRNYEQYF

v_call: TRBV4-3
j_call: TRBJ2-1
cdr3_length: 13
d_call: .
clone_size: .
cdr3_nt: TGCGCCAGCAGCCAAGATCTGGCCAATGAGCAGTTCTTC
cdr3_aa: CASSQDLANEQFF

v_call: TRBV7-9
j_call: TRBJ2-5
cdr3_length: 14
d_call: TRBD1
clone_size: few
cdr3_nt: TGTGCCAGCAGCTCGAGGGGGCGGGAAGAGACCCAGTACTTC
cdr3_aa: CASSSRGREETQYF

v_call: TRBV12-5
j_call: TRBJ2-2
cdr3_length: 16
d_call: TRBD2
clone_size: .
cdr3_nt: TGTGCTAGTGGCACTATGCCGGGGGGGAACACCGGGGAGCTGTTTTTT
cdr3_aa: CASGTMPGGNTGELFF

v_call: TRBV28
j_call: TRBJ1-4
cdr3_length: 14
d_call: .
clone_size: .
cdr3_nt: TGTGCCAGCAGTAGGACCGACTATAATGAAAAACTGTTTTTT
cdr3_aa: CASSRTDYNEKLFF

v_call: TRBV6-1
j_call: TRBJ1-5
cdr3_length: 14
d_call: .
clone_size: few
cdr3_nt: TGTGCCAGCAGTGCTGTTTTAGACAATCAGCCCCAGCATTTT
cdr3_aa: CASSAVLDNQPQHF

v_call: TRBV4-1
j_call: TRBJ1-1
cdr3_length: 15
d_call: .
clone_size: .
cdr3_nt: TGCGCCAGCAGCCTCCTGAGACAGTCGAACACTGAAGCTTTCTTT
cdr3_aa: CASSLLRQSNTEAFF

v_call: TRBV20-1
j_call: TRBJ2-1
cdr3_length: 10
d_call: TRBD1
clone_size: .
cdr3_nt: TGCAGTGCCAAGGACAGGCAGCAGTTCTTC
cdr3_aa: CSAKDRQQFF

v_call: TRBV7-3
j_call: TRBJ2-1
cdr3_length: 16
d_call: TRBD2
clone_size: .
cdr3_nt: TGTGCCAGCAGCCGACAAGCGGGAGACCCATACAATGAGCAGTTCTTC
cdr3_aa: CASSRQAGDPYNEQFF

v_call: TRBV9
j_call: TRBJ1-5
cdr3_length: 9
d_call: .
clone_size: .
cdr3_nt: TGCGCCTTCTTTCAGCCCCAGCATTTT
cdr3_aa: CAFFQPQHF

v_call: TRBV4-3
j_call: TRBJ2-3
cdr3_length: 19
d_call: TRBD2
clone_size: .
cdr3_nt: TGCGCCAGCAGCCAATGGCTCTCGGGGACTAGCGAAAGCACAGATACGCAGTATTTT
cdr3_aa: CASSQWLSGTSESTDTQYF

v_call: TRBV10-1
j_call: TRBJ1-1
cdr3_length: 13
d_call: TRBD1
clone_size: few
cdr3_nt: TGCGCCAGCCAATACACAGGGGGCACTGAAGCTTTCTTT
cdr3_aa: CASQYTGGTEAFF

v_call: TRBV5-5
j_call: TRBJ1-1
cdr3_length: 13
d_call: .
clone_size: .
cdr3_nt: TGTGCCAGCAGCCGAGGACAGCACACTGAAGCTTTCTTT
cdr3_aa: CASSRGQHTEAFF

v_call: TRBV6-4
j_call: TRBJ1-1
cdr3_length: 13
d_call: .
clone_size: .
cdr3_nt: TGTGCCAGCAGCCGTACTTACAACACTGAAGCTTTCTTT
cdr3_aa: CASSRTYNTEAFF

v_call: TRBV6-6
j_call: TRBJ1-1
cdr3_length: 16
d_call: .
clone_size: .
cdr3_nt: TGTGCCAGCATTCCAAAAGCGCGGGGGGCGGGCACTGAAGCTTTCTTT
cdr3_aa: CASIPKARGAGTEAFF

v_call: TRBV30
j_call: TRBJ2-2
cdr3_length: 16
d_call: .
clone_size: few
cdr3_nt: TGTGCCTGGAGGGGAGTCCTACTAGAGAACACCGGGGAGCTGTTTTTT
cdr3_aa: CAWRGVLLENTGELFF

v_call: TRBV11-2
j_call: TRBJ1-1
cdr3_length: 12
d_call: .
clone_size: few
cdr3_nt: TGTGCCAGCAGCCCTACAGGACCTGAAGCTTTCTTT
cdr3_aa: CASSPTGPEAFF

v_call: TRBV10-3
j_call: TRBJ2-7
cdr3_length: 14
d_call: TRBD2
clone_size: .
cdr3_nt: TGTGCCATCAGTGCCCAGGGAGGGACCTACGAGCAGTACTTC
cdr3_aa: CAISAQGGTYEQYF

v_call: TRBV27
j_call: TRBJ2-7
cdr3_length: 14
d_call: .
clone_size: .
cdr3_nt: TGTGCCAGCAGTTTATCGCTAGCGAGCTACGAGCAGTACTTC
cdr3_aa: CASSLSLASYEQYF

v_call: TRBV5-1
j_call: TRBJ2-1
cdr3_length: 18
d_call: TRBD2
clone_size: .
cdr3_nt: TGCGCCAGCAGCTTGTGGGCCCAGCGGGAGAGCTCCTACAATGAGCAGTTCTTC
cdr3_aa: CASSLWAQRESSYNEQFF

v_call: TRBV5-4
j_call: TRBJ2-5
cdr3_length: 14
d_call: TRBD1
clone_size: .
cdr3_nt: TGTGCCAGCAGCTTGCAGGGGGCGGAAGAGACCCAGTACTTC
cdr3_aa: CASSLQGAEETQYF

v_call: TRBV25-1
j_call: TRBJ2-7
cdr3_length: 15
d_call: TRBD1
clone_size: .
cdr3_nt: TGTGCCAGCAGTGTCCCGGGACAGGGGTCCTACGAGCAGTACTTC
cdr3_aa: CASSVPGQGSYEQYF

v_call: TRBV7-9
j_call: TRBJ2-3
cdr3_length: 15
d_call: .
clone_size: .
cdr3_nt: TGTGCCAGCAGGCAAGACAGAAACTACCCAGATACGCAGTATTTT
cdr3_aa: CASRQDRNYPDTQYF

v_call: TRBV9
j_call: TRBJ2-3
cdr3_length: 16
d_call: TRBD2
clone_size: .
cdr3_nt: TGTGCCAGCAGCCCACTAGCGGGAGGCAACACAGATACGCAGTATTTT
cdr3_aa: CASSPLAGGNTDTQYF

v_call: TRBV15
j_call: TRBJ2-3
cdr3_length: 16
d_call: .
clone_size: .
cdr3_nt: TGTGCCACCAGCAGAGATTTCGGTCAAAACACAGATACGCAGTATTTT
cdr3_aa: CATSRDFGQNTDTQYF

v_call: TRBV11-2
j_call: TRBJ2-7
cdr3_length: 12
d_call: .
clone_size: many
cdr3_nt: TGTGCCAGCAGCTTCACAGGATACGAGCAGTACTTC
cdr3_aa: CASSFTGYEQYF